This T cell receptor (beta chain) was found in a study of early T cells in non-severe SARS-CoV-2 infection. This CDR3 is 15 amino acids long. V was clipped by 3 bases and J by 5 bases, with 13 bases between them. Germline values: CDR1 MGHDK, CDR2 SYGVNS. TCRdb fed the 5' RACE reads into MiXCR, producing one record per CDR3 protein. In the table there are some 100,000 distinct CDR3 sequences, around 15% of which are singletons. The chain joins TRBV25-1 to TRBJ1-4, with D possibly TRBD1 on 6 matching bases. The sequenced material came from whole blood. This clonotype was obtained from an adult who was a healthcare worker with PCR-confirmed SARS-CoV-2 infection or an uninfected control (not recorded which). CDR3 nucleotides: TGTGCCAGCAGTGATCCGTGGGGGGCGAATGAAAAACTGTTTTTT. Translated, it gives CASSDPWGANEKLFF.